This TCR beta chain was profiled in a study of cytomegalovirus exposure and HLA in healthy donors. Amplification used 60 Vbeta primers and 13 Jbeta primers. Profiling relied on immunoSEQ multiplex PCR, and the TCRdb table lists in-frame clones only, not all of them. Among some 90,000 clones, about 76% were seen once, and the ten largest hold approximately 3.9%. Study-wide points: In vitro confirmation showed a few CMV-associated chains to be CMV antigen specific. In a later analysis, CMV-associated beta chains were mostly HLA-associated, it appeared.

A note on this clone: As yet, its antigen is unknown.

Looked up from germline, CDR1 is SEHNR and CDR2 is FQNEAQ (reference sequence). V was pared by 4 bases and J by 6 bases, with 15 bases between. The CDR3 spans 14 residues. The chain employs TRBV7-9 and TRBJ1-2; D gene ambiguous. The source is a woman aged 70-85 years in good health and CMV-seropositive. Sequencing input: PBMCs. CDR3 nucleotides: TGTGCCAGCAGCTCGACCCTGGCGGTAGATGGCTACACCTTC. Its protein product is CASSSTLAVDGYTF.